A single sample is the source of the 21 T cell receptor beta chains below, sequenced in a study of Graves' ophthalmopathy and Graves' hyperthyroidism. Investigators amplified TCR beta CDR3 regions from RNA transcripts. HTBI primers served in a first-round RT-PCR, which a second-round multiplex PCR followed. From the multiplex PCR reads, TCRdb called clonotypes with MiXCR, one entry per CDR3 protein. Found here are roughly 700,000 distinct CDR3 sequences, roughly 40% of them singletons; the top ten hold around 40%. The material sequenced was peripheral blood. The receptors derive from an adult man with Graves' ophthalmopathy.

The V call is TRBV11-1, the J call TRBJ1-5, with 7 bases that match TRBD1. CDR1 is SGHAT and CDR2 is FQDESV in the germline V gene (reference sequence). V dropped 5 bases and J dropped 6; count of bases not matched to a gene: 10. CDR3 size: 15 residues. CDR3 nucleotides: TGTGCCAGCAGCACGACAGGGTCGGGCTCTCAGCCCCAGCATTTT. Protein sequence: CASSTTGSGSQPQHF.

The genes are TRBV4-2 and TRBJ2-5; D gene ambiguous. Trimming removed 0 bases from V and 4 bases from J, with 12 bases in between. Per germline, CDR1 LGHNA and CDR2 YNFKEQ. The CDR3 contains 15 residues. The CDR3 DNA reads as TGTGCCAGCAGCCAAGAGTACGCTACGGGAGAGACCCAGTACTTC. Translated, it gives CASSQEYATGETQYF.

As for this clonotype: A read error may be the cause here, since a much bigger clone is one base away. The chain employs TRBV12-3 or TRBV12-4 and TRBJ1-6; tentatively, D is TRBD1 (5 bases). CDR3 length: 13 amino acids. The CDR3 bases are TGTGCCAGCAGCTTAGGGGCATATTCACCCCTCCACTTT. Amino acid sequence: CASSLGAYSPLHF.

In this sample, this clonotype turned up a few times. The rearrangement links TRBV7-9 to TRBJ2-5, with D tentatively TRBD1 (5 bases). The CDR3 covers 14 residues. Germline V gene data show CDR1 as SEHNR and CDR2 as FQNEAQ (reference sequence). V gave up 4 bases and J gave up 0 bases, with 9 bases separating them. The CDR3 DNA reads as TGTGCCAGCAGCTCGAGACAGAACCAAGAGACCCAGTACTTC. The encoded protein is CASSSRQNQETQYF.

A few counts support this clonotype. V gene TRBV9 combines with J gene TRBJ1-2, with D maybe TRBD1 (5 bases). The CDR3 has 15 residues. Germline CDR1 SGDLS, CDR2 YYNGEE. Trimming removed 0 bases at V and 4 bases at J, with 13 bases between. In nucleotides, the CDR3 is TGTGCCAGCAGCGTAGAACACCAGGGTTCCTATGGCTACACCTTC. It specifies CASSVEHQGSYGYTF.

The chain is built from TRBV29-1 and TRBJ2-6; a weak D match, TRBD1 (6 bases). Germline CDR1 SQVTM, CDR2 ANQGSEA. V gave up 6 bases and J gave up 4 bases, with 19 bases separating them. The CDR3 has 16 residues. Here the CDR3 DNA reads TGCAGCGTCACCACAGGGAGCTCGGGGGGGGCCAACGTCCTGACTTTC. This codes for CSVTTGSSGGANVLTF. The full variable domain, rest sourced from reference TRBV29-1 and TRBJ2-6, is SAVISQKPSRDICQRGTSLTIQCQVDSQVTMMFWYRQQPGQSLTLIATANQGSEATYESGFVIDKFPISRPNLTFSTLTVSNMSPEDSSIYLCSVTTGSSGGANVLTFGAGSRLTVL.

At least ten counts were recorded for this clonotype. The gene calls are TRBV7-2 and TRBJ1-5; no definite D call. V was shortened by 1 base and J by 3 bases, with 7 bases between the two germline ends. Germline loops: CDR1 SGHTA, CDR2 FQGNSA. CDR3 length equals 14 residues. CDR3 region: CASSLGQHNQPQHF. The CDR3 coding sequence is TGTGCCAGCAGCTTAGGACAACACAATCAGCCCCAGCATTTT.

A few counts support this clonotype. The chain is built from TRBV11-2 and TRBJ2-5; D may be TRBD2 (5 bases). The CDR3 runs 14 residues. Germline-derived CDR1 and CDR2 are SGHAT and FQNNGV. V dropped 7 bases and J dropped 5 bases, with 17 bases sitting between them. The CDR3 coding sequence is TGTGCCAGCACCCGGGCCCAGCCGGGGGAGACCCAGTACTTC. This encodes CASTRAQPGETQYF.

This clonotype has ten or more counts. The chain is built from TRBV2 and TRBJ1-3; TRBD1 matches at 8 bases. Losses at the gene ends were 4 bases for V and 6 bases for J; bases not matched to a gene: 2. The CDR3 spans 13 residues. Germline V lookup: CDR1 SNHLY, CDR2 FYNNEI. Here the CDR3 DNA reads TGTGCCAGCAGTGGGACAGGGAAAAACACCATATATTTT. It encodes CASSGTGKNTIYF.

The rearrangement links TRBV7-2 to TRBJ2-5, with 10 bases identical to TRBD2. Germline V CDR1 and CDR2: SGHTA, FQGNSA. The CDR3 covers 16 residues. V trimming: 2 bases; J trimming: 10 bases; junction bases outside the gene matches: 13. Here the CDR3 reads CASSLLAGVVQSVQYF. The CDR3 region has the DNA TGTGCCAGCAGCTTACTAGCGGGAGTGGTCCAAAGTGTCCAGTACTTC.

The chain has TRBV10-3 and TRBJ1-1; D perhaps matches TRBD1 (6 bases). The CDR3 sequence is 14 residues long. The germline CDR1 and CDR2 sequences are ENHRY and SYGVKD. V dropped 6 bases and J dropped 1 base, with 12 bases sitting between them. This CDR3 is CAISRDTRNTEAFF. The CDR3 DNA follows: TGTGCCATCAGCCGGGACACAAGGAACACTGAAGCTTTCTTT.

The V and J genes are TRBV11-2 and TRBJ2-7, with TRBD1 matching over 9 bases. Germline V lookup: CDR1 SGHAT, CDR2 FQNNGV. Trimming at V came to 6 bases and at J to 5 bases, leaving 11 bases not matched to a gene. The CDR3 covers 15 residues. The CDR3 DNA sequence: TGTGCCAGCAGGGCGGGACAGGGATTCATCGACGAGCAGTACTTC. Translated, it gives CASRAGQGFIDEQYF.

The V and J genes are TRBV2 and TRBJ2-7; tentative D call: TRBD2 (7 bases). CDR1 and CDR2 (germline): SNHLY, FYNNEI. The CDR3 runs 14 residues. V was trimmed by 3 bases and J by 4 bases, leaving 13 bases between them. CDR3 region: CASSEPGGAYEQYF. CDR3 DNA: TGTGCCAGCAGTGAGCCTGGGGGGGCGTACGAGCAGTACTTC.

The rearrangement links TRBV6-2 or TRBV6-3 to TRBJ1-1, with D unclear. The CDR3 runs to 15 residues. Trimming removed 0 bases at V and 1 base at J, with 9 bases between. From germline, CDR1 is MNHEY and CDR2 SVGEGT. The CDR3 DNA is TGTGCCAGCAGTTACTCGATGGGCAGGAACACTGAAGCTTTCTTT. This codes for CASSYSMGRNTEAFF.

V and J are TRBV7-9 and TRBJ2-7, with 7 bases matching TRBD2. Trimming cost V 8 bases and J 3 bases; bases outside gene matches: 4. Germline loops: CDR1 SEHNR, CDR2 FQNEAQ (reference sequence). The CDR3 consists of 12 residues. The CDR3 DNA sequence: TGTGCCAGCGGATGGGGGGGCTACGAGCAGTACTTC. Encoded protein: CASGWGGYEQYF.

This clonotype has a count of ten or more. The CDR3 nucleotides are TGCAGCGTGACCAGACAGGGTGGAGAGACCCAGTACTTC. It specifies CSVTRQGGETQYF. The genes are TRBV29-1 and TRBJ2-5, with 7 bases that match TRBD1. J was trimmed by 4 bases and V by 6 bases; bases with no gene match: 8. CDR1 is SQVTM, CDR2 ANQGSEA, per germline. This CDR3 is 13 amino acids long.

The chain uses TRBV7-8 and TRBJ1-1; D is possibly TRBD1 (6 bases). The CDR3 is made up of 17 amino acids. Trimming cost V 5 bases and J 1 base, with 20 bases left between them. Germline assignment: CDR1 SGHVS and CDR2 FQNEAQ. Here the CDR3 reads CASSPIFLRQENTEAFF. The CDR3 bases are TGTGCCAGCAGCCCGATATTTTTGAGACAGGAGAACACTGAAGCTTTCTTT.

The table lists this clonotype with a few counts. A read error may produce the germline difference seen at one junction end. This chain uses TRBV10-3 with TRBJ1-3; 8 bases agree with TRBD1. The CDR3 loop spans 15 amino acids. In germline, CDR1 is ENHRY, CDR2 SYGVKD. CDR3 loop: CASSSQGGSGNTIYF. The CDR3 coding sequence is TGTGCCAGCAGTTCACAGGGGGGATCTGGAAACACCATATATTTT.

This clonotype appeared many times. As DNA, the CDR3 is TGCAGCGCTACGGACGGCGAGAACCTCCACTTT. As protein: CSATDGENLHF. The V call is TRBV29-1, the J call TRBJ1-6; D ambiguous. CDR3 size: 11 residues. CDR1 SQVTM and CDR2 ANQGSEA come from the germline V gene. Deletions cut 7 bases from V and 15 bases from J, with 16 bases between.

This clonotype has just a few counts. Its ends do not fully match the called genes, so a read error is possible. V gene TRBV10-2 combines with J gene TRBJ1-1; D may be TRBD1 (6 bases). This CDR3 spans 15 amino acids. CDR1 and CDR2 from the germline V gene are WSHSY and SAAADI. CDR3 amino acids: CASSSHGTPNTEAFF. CDR3 in DNA: TGTGCCAGCAGTTCTCACGGGACACCCAACACTGAAGCTTTCTTT.

This clonotype occurred many times. The rearrangement joins TRBV7-9 to TRBJ2-6, with TRBD1 as a possible D gene (6 bases). Germline V gene data show CDR1 as SEHNR and CDR2 as FQNEAQ (reference sequence). With 6 bases removed from V and 2 bases from J, the gap between germline ends came to 20 bases. This CDR3 contains 18 residues. In DNA form, the CDR3 reads TGTGCCAGCAGTATTGACAGGACGACTCGCCCTGGGGCCAACGTCCTGACTTTC. It encodes CASSIDRTTRPGANVLTF.